Listed below are T cell receptor beta chains from one sample, sequenced in a study of glioma-infiltrating T cells after dendritic cell vaccination. Here immunoSEQ multiplex PCR was the method, and the copy in TCRdb shows in-frame clones only, minus some. The top ten hold 2.1% of the sample, which has tens of thousands of clones, over 70% seen once. Sequenced material: blood, taken before dendritic cell vaccination. These TCRs come from a human donor with glioblastoma. The CDR3 runs from the conserved cysteine through the conserved F or W. The order of the fields is J gene, V gene, D gene, clone size, CDR3 protein, CDR3 DNA. A D gene is named only where the DNA matches it firmly. Part of the rows lack a size; the others show once, few, many or a class for expanded clones.

TRBJ1-6 TRBV30 . . CAWSVRQAYNSPLHF TGTGCCTGGAGTGTTCGCCAGGCCTATAATTCACCCCTCCACTTT
TRBJ2-7 TRBV7-8 . . CASSLGVDYEQYF TGTGCCAGCAGCTTGGGAGTAGACTACGAGCAGTACTTC
TRBJ1-5 TRBV4-2 TRBD1 once CASSHLDRERDQPQHF TGTGCCAGCAGCCATTTGGACAGGGAAAGAGATCAGCCCCAGCATTTT
TRBJ1-1 TRBV5-1 TRBD1 . CASSGQGMSTEAFF TGCGCCAGCAGCGGACAGGGGATGAGCACTGAAGCTTTCTTT
TRBJ1-1 TRBV5-6 . . CASSMDTGLNTEAFF TGTGCCAGCAGCATGGATACAGGGTTGAATACTGAAGCTTTCTTT
TRBJ2-6 TRBV7-9 . . CASSPRGTYSGANVLTF TGTGCCAGCAGCCCACGGGGGACCTACTCTGGGGCCAACGTCCTGACTTTC
TRBJ1-1 TRBV5-5 TRBD1 . CASSLVNPGQGATEAFF TGTGCCAGCAGCTTGGTGAATCCGGGACAGGGGGCAACTGAAGCTTTCTTT
TRBJ1-4 TRBV5-1 TRBD1 . CASSSQGASGEKLFF TGCGCCAGCAGCTCTCAGGGGGCGTCCGGTGAAAAACTGTTTTTT
TRBJ2-1 TRBV10-3 TRBD2 . CATSMTSAGSYNEQFF TGTGCCACCTCTATGACTAGCGCAGGCTCCTACAATGAGCAGTTCTTC
TRBJ2-3 TRBV7-2 TRBD2 . CASSLAPTSADTQYF TGTGCCAGCAGCTTAGCTCCTACTAGCGCAGATACGCAGTATTTT
TRBJ1-4 TRBV6-6 TRBD1 . CASRRPGGKGEKLFF TGTGCCAGCAGGCGTCCAGGGGGCAAGGGTGAAAAACTGTTTTTT
TRBJ2-1 TRBV11-3 . . CASSTGLVAHYNEQFF TGTGCCAGCAGCACTGGACTTGTCGCCCACTACAATGAGCAGTTCTTC
TRBJ2-5 TRBV6-5 . . CASRRGTGNGETQYF TGTGCCAGCAGGAGGGGAACAGGGAATGGAGAGACCCAGTACTTC
TRBJ2-3 TRBV18 . . CASSSAGLAGSTDTQYF TGTGCCAGCTCATCAGCCGGCCTGGCAGGTAGCACAGATACGCAGTATTTT
TRBJ2-2 TRBV19 . . CASSSRLRSGELFF TGTGCCAGTAGTAGTCGTCTCCGGAGCGGGGAGCTGTTTTTT
TRBJ2-3 TRBV4-1 . . CASSQWPGKFTDTQYF TGCGCCAGCAGCCAATGGCCGGGGAAGTTCACAGATACGCAGTATTTT
TRBJ1-2 TRBV6-1 . . CASKTSYGYTF TGTGCCAGCAAAACGAGCTATGGCTACACCTTC
TRBJ1-1 TRBV15 TRBD1 . CATSSPGGPLRAFF TGTGCCACCAGCAGCCCAGGGGGCCCCCTTCGAGCTTTCTTT
TRBJ1-6 TRBV7-9 . . CASSLTGSPLHF TGTGCCAGCAGCTTAACAGGCTCACCCCTCCACTTT
TRBJ2-7 TRBV19 . . CASSIVGAGITAYEQYF TGTGCCAGTAGTATTGTAGGCGCAGGGATAACGGCCTACGAGCAGTACTTC
TRBJ2-2 TRBV9 TRBD2 . CASSEGLAITGELFF TGTGCCAGCAGCGAAGGACTAGCGATCACCGGGGAGCTGTTTTTT
TRBJ1-4 TRBV18 TRBD1 few CASSPDRVFGANEKLFF TGTGCCAGCTCACCGGACAGGGTTTTTGGTGCTAATGAAAAACTGTTTTTT
TRBJ1-2 TRBV6-1 . once CASSSGRDLRRGYTF TGTGCCAGCAGTTCGGGGCGGGATTTGCGGCGTGGCTACACCTTC
TRBJ1-1 TRBV10-3 TRBD1 . CATYPGQRNTEAFF TGTGCCACATACCCGGGACAGAGGAACACTGAAGCTTTCTTT
TRBJ1-2 TRBV6-5 TRBD1 once CASSDRGGGNYGYTF TGTGCCAGCAGCGACCGTGGAGGGGGCAACTATGGCTACACCTTC
TRBJ2-1 TRBV19 TRBD2 . CASSIAGGPGEQFF TGTGCCAGTAGTATAGCGGGAGGGCCCGGTGAGCAGTTCTTC
TRBJ1-5 TRBV5-6 TRBD1 . CASSLWTGGNQPQHF TGTGCCAGCAGCTTGTGGACAGGGGGTAATCAGCCCCAGCATTTT
TRBJ1-6 TRBV18 TRBD1 . CASSPPTGGVNSPLHF TGTGCCAGCTCACCACCGACAGGGGGCGTGAATTCACCCCTCCACTTT
TRBJ1-4 TRBV6-1 . . CASSARQAPLLNEKLFF TGTGCCAGCAGTGCGCGACAGGCTCCACTATTAAATGAAAAACTGTTTTTT
TRBJ1-2 TRBV5-1 . once CASSLAPGNYGYTF TGCGCCAGCAGCTTGGCACCGGGTAACTATGGCTACACCTTC
TRBJ2-3 TRBV25-1 . . CASSGSTDTQYF TGTGCCAGCAGTGGTTCTACAGATACGCAGTATTTT
TRBJ2-3 TRBV5-6 . . CASSLVQGPSTDTQYF TGTGCCAGCAGCTTGGTCCAGGGGCCGAGCACAGATACGCAGTATTTT
TRBJ2-1 TRBV6-6 . . CASSYNSQGTNEQFF TGTGCCAGCAGTTACAACTCTCAGGGTACGAATGAGCAGTTCTTC
TRBJ1-3 TRBV5-1 . . CASSPTEASSGNTIYF TGCGCCAGCAGCCCGACAGAGGCGAGCTCTGGAAACACCATATATTTT
TRBJ2-1 TRBV2 TRBD2 . CASSEFSSGGLNEQFF TGTGCCAGCAGTGAATTTAGTAGCGGGGGCCTCAATGAGCAGTTCTTC
TRBJ2-7 TRBV7-6 TRBD1 . CASSSPTGDLQYEQYF TGTGCCAGCAGTTCACCCACAGGGGATTTACAGTACGAGCAGTACTTC
TRBJ1-2 TRBV4-1 TRBD1 . CASSQTGGDYGYTF TGCGCCAGCAGCCAAACAGGGGGAGACTATGGCTACACCTTC
TRBJ1-2 TRBV18 . . CASSLTRQFPSGDTF TGTGCCAGCTCCCTGACGAGACAGTTCCCATCCGGCGACACCTTC
TRBJ2-1 TRBV9 TRBD2 . CASSVRSSGGDEQFF TGTGCCAGCAGCGTGAGGAGTAGCGGGGGCGATGAGCAGTTCTTC
TRBJ1-2 TRBV6-5 . . CASSYSTALSAYGYTF TGTGCCAGCAGTTACTCGACTGCTTTAAGCGCCTATGGCTACACCTTC
TRBJ1-2 TRBV5-1 . . CASSSLPPGQGEGYTF TGCGCCAGCAGCTCTCTACCGCCCGGCCAAGGGGAAGGCTACACCTTC
TRBJ1-6 TRBV6-1 TRBD1 . CASWGQGYSPLHF TGTGCCAGCTGGGGACAGGGGTACTCACCCCTCCACTTT